This TCR beta chain comes out of a study of blood T cell repertoires in COVID-19. The sample holds one count of this clone. Original processing notes: Nucleated cell number was recorded as an estimate derived from reference gene primer amplification. Assay: immunoSEQ multiplex PCR; the TCRdb copy retains only in-frame clones and omits some. V, J and clone size derive from that table, while D and trimming were established from the DNA sequence. This table holds about 99,000 clones, approximately 83% found once. Material for sequencing was peripheral blood. The receptor's source is a woman of 80 years or more with active or convalescent COVID-19.

In DNA form, the CDR3 reads TGTGCCAGCAGCCTTAATCCAACTAATGAAAAACTGTTTTTT. This gives the protein CASSLNPTNEKLFF. The rearrangement uses TRBV4-2 and TRBJ1-4; no clear D. CDR1 and CDR2 from the germline V gene are LGHNA and YNFKEQ. V lost 4 bases, J lost 0 bases, and 6 bases lay in between. CDR3 length equals 14 residues.